This T cell receptor beta chain was observed in a study of PD-L1 blockade in urothelial cancer. Study background: About nine tenths of the roughly 29 patients comprised males who had bladder-origin urothelial cancer. Once treatment had started, blood was analyzed at 3 weeks (second dose) and again at 6 weeks. Findings and caveats of the study: Clones that were tumor-associated expanded more in the blood of durable-benefit patients at 3 weeks. Better survival was predicted by below-median pretreatment blood TCR clonality.

In regard to this clone: Its antigen is unidentified.

The data were produced by immunoSEQ multiplex PCR, yet TCRdb's version contains in-frame clones alone and is incomplete. There are roughly 46,000 clones in the sample; roughly 88% occur only once, and 1.5% to 2% lies in the top ten. The time point is: peripheral blood 6 weeks after treatment start. This TCR was recovered from a man aged 50-59 years with urothelial cancer. Sample: PBMCs, taken around atezolizumab (anti-PD-L1) treatment.

CDR3 nucleotide sequence: TGCGCCAGCAGCTTGGGGCAGGGGCAAGAGACCCAGTACTTC. This sequence encodes CASSLGQGQETQYF. The chain employs TRBV5-1 and TRBJ2-5, with D perhaps TRBD1 (6 bases). Trimming took 0 bases from V and 2 from J, leaving 8 bases between them. Germline V gene sequence: CDR1 SGHRS, CDR2 YFSETQ. This CDR3 region has 14 residues.